This is a list of T cell receptor beta chains from one sample in a study of blood T cell repertoires in COVID-19. Profiled with immunoSEQ multiplex PCR; TCRdb holds only in-frame clones, not every one. The sample holds more than 150,000 clones; roughly nine tenths are singletons and the top ten take about 6.7%. The sequenced sample consisted of peripheral blood. These receptors were obtained from a man in his forties with acute or convalescent COVID-19. The CDR3 runs from the conserved cysteine through the conserved F or W. D genes are given only for firm matches. Rows give clone size only sometimes, using once, few, many, or a class for an expanded clone.

abundance: NA; v_gene: TRBV5-1; d_gene: TRBD2; j_gene: TRBJ2-3; CDR3nt: TGCGCCAGCAGCCGGGGACTAGCGGGGGGGCTCAGCACAGATACGCAGTATTTT; CDR3aa: CASSRGLAGGLSTDTQYF
abundance: once; v_gene: TRBV29-1; d_gene: TRBD2; j_gene: TRBJ2-7; CDR3nt: TGCAGCGTCCGCGGGGGGGCGGGGGAGCAGTACTTC; CDR3aa: CSVRGGAGEQYF
abundance: NA; v_gene: TRBV7-8; d_gene: TRBD1; j_gene: TRBJ1-4; CDR3nt: TGTGCCAGCAGACCTGGGGACAGGATAAATGAAAAACTGTTTTTT; CDR3aa: CASRPGDRINEKLFF
abundance: NA; v_gene: TRBV5-1; d_gene: NA; j_gene: TRBJ2-7; CDR3nt: TGCGCCAGCAGCTTGGCCGACAGACCTACATCCTACGAGCAGTACTTC; CDR3aa: CASSLADRPTSYEQYF
abundance: few; v_gene: TRBV19; d_gene: TRBD1; j_gene: TRBJ2-7; CDR3nt: TGTGCCAGTAGTGATGGGACAGGAAAAAACGAGCAGTACTTC; CDR3aa: CASSDGTGKNEQYF
abundance: NA; v_gene: TRBV6-4; d_gene: NA; j_gene: TRBJ2-7; CDR3nt: TGTGCCAGCAGTGTCGGCACAGGGTCTACCTACGAGCAGTACTTC; CDR3aa: CASSVGTGSTYEQYF
abundance: NA; v_gene: TRBV27; d_gene: TRBD1; j_gene: TRBJ1-5; CDR3nt: TGTGCCAGTTCACCTCTGGCCAGGGGGCTCAATCAGCCCCAGCATTTT; CDR3aa: CASSPLARGLNQPQHF
abundance: NA; v_gene: TRBV27; d_gene: NA; j_gene: TRBJ2-7; CDR3nt: TGTGCCAGCAGTTTACCCGCGGCTGGAAGCGAGCAGTACTTC; CDR3aa: CASSLPAAGSEQYF
abundance: NA; v_gene: TRBV10-3; d_gene: TRBD1; j_gene: TRBJ1-2; CDR3nt: TGTGCCATCAGTGAAATGGGGACAGGGGAAAATGGCTACACCTTC; CDR3aa: CAISEMGTGENGYTF
abundance: NA; v_gene: TRBV6-5; d_gene: NA; j_gene: TRBJ1-2; CDR3nt: TGTGCCAGCAGTTACGAAGGGGGGGGGAAAGGCTATGGCTACACCTTC; CDR3aa: CASSYEGGGKGYGYTF
abundance: once; v_gene: TRBV19; d_gene: TRBD1; j_gene: TRBJ1-5; CDR3nt: TGTGCCAGTAGTATTGACAGGGGAAATCAGCCCCAGCATTTT; CDR3aa: CASSIDRGNQPQHF
abundance: NA; v_gene: TRBV2; d_gene: TRBD2; j_gene: TRBJ2-1; CDR3nt: TGTGCCAGCAGTGAGGCGGGAGACTCCTACAATGAGCAGTTCTTC; CDR3aa: CASSEAGDSYNEQFF
abundance: NA; v_gene: TRBV5-1; d_gene: TRBD2; j_gene: TRBJ2-2; CDR3nt: TGCGCCAGCCAACTAGCGGGGGTGAACACCGGGGAGCTGTTTTTT; CDR3aa: CASQLAGVNTGELFF
abundance: NA; v_gene: TRBV5-1; d_gene: TRBD2; j_gene: TRBJ2-3; CDR3nt: TGCGCCAGCAGGACAGAAGCGGGGGGGCCGACTGGCACGCAGTATTTT; CDR3aa: CASRTEAGGPTGTQYF
abundance: NA; v_gene: TRBV10-3; d_gene: NA; j_gene: TRBJ1-5; CDR3nt: TGTGCCATCAGTGAGGGAGGGGTTGATCAGCCCCAGCATTTT; CDR3aa: CAISEGGVDQPQHF
abundance: NA; v_gene: TRBV15; d_gene: NA; j_gene: TRBJ1-2; CDR3nt: TGTGCCACCAGCAGTGCGAGGCAGCTCTATGGCTACACCTTC; CDR3aa: CATSSARQLYGYTF